This is a list of T cell receptor beta chains from one sample in a study of blood T cell repertoires in COVID-19. Method: immunoSEQ multiplex PCR; TCRdb's copy keeps in-frame clones and lacks some. The profile shows roughly 74,000 clones, just under 85% of them singletons. Sequenced input: peripheral blood. The receptors shown here come from an older man with acute or convalescent COVID-19. Each CDR3 is given with its conserved first and last residue. A D gene is named only where the DNA matches it firmly. Some rows have no size entry. The others give once, few or many, or a class for an expanded clone.

>TRBD2|TRBV10-3|NA|TRBJ2-3
CAISESSGRGSDTQYF
TGTGCCATCAGTGAGTCGAGCGGGAGGGGGTCAGATACGCAGTATTTT
>TRBD1|TRBV15|NA|TRBJ1-5
CATSRAGTGFRPQHF
TGTGCCACCAGCAGAGCCGGGACAGGGTTTCGGCCCCAGCATTTT
>NA|TRBV28|NA|TRBJ1-1
CASTLTPAGNTEAFF
TGTGCCAGCACCCTTACCCCCGCGGGGAACACTGAAGCTTTCTTT
>NA|TRBV9|NA|TRBJ2-7
CASSLGGSSYEQYF
TGTGCCAGCAGCCTTGGAGGGAGCTCCTACGAGCAGTACTTC
>TRBD1|TRBV6-5|once|TRBJ2-7
CASSYQDRSSYEQYF
TGTGCCAGCAGTTACCAGGACAGGTCGTCCTACGAGCAGTACTTC
>NA|TRBV3-1/TRBV3-2|NA|TRBJ2-7
CASSPRGGGTYEQYF
TGTGCCAGCAGCCCCAGGGGTGGAGGAACCTACGAGCAGTACTTC
>TRBD1|TRBV18|NA|TRBJ2-1
CASSPRGTGYRNEQFF
TGTGCCAGCTCACCAAGAGGGACAGGGTATCGGAATGAGCAGTTCTTC
>TRBD1|TRBV7-9|NA|TRBJ1-5
CASSEQGSSNQPQHF
TGTGCCAGCAGCGAACAGGGGTCTAGCAATCAGCCCCAGCATTTT
>TRBD1|TRBV6-5|NA|TRBJ1-2
CASSYLQGTYGYTF
TGTGCCAGCAGTTACCTACAGGGGACCTATGGCTACACCTTC
>TRBD2|TRBV29-1|NA|TRBJ2-1
CSVAGLAGGEQFF
TGCAGCGTTGCGGGACTAGCGGGAGGTGAGCAGTTCTTC
>NA|TRBV6-5|NA|TRBJ1-1
CASSHGGTEAFF
TGTGCCAGCAGCCACGGGGGGACTGAAGCTTTCTTT
>TRBD1|TRBV3-1/TRBV3-2|once|TRBJ2-7
CASSRGGLRSYEQYF
TGTGCCAGCAGCCGAGGGGGCCTTAGATCCTACGAGCAGTACTTC
>NA|TRBV5-4|NA|TRBJ2-7
CASSPNTYEQYF
TGTGCCAGCAGCCCGAACACCTACGAGCAGTACTTC
>NA|TRBV20-1|once|TRBJ2-7
CSASTPLRVYEQYF
TGCAGTGCTAGTACCCCGCTGCGGGTCTACGAGCAGTACTTC
>NA|TRBV5-6|NA|TRBJ1-4
CASSRILHNEKLFF
TGTGCCAGCAGCCGTATACTACATAATGAAAAACTGTTTTTT
>TRBD1|TRBV7-9|once|TRBJ1-6
CASSPPPRTGINSPLHF
TGTGCCAGCAGCCCACCACCCCGGACAGGGATTAATTCACCCCTCCACTTT
>NA|TRBV7-8|NA|TRBJ2-3
CASSLAGVGGAPDTQYF
TGTGCCAGCAGCTTAGCAGGAGTGGGGGGGGCCCCAGATACGCAGTATTTT
>NA|TRBV7-6|NA|TRBJ2-3
CASSQGTDTQYF
TGTGCCAGCAGCCAGGGCACAGATACGCAGTATTTT
>TRBD1|TRBV6-1|once|TRBJ1-5
CASSVSGTGYNQPQHF
TGTGCCAGCAGTGTTTCCGGGACAGGGTACAATCAGCCCCAGCATTTT
>NA|TRBV6-6|NA|TRBJ2-7
CASSYSTADEQYF
TGTGCCAGCAGTTACTCGACCGCGGACGAGCAGTACTTC
>NA|TRBV18|NA|TRBJ1-6
CASLGSYNSPLHF
TGTGCCAGCCTCGGCTCCTATAATTCACCCCTCCACTTT
>TRBD1|TRBV12-5|NA|TRBJ1-5
CASGLALGLDRVNQPQHF
TGTGCTAGTGGTTTGGCATTGGGTCTGGACAGGGTCAATCAGCCCCAGCATTTT
>TRBD1|TRBV6-2/TRBV6-3|NA|TRBJ1-2
CASSYRNSRDRGRHRYGYTF
TGTGCCAGCAGTTACAGAAACAGCCGGGACAGGGGGCGACACCGCTATGGCTACACCTTC
>TRBD2|TRBV24-1|few|TRBJ2-1
CATSEVGPLAGGPNEQFF
TGTGCCACCAGTGAAGTAGGACCACTAGCGGGAGGGCCGAATGAGCAGTTCTTC
>TRBD2|TRBV7-3|NA|TRBJ2-5
CASSLRGGRGRPGETQYF
TGTGCCAGCAGCTTAAGGGGAGGGCGAGGGCGGCCTGGGGAGACCCAGTACTTC
>TRBD2|TRBV14|NA|TRBJ2-1
CASSKAGGFEQFF
TGTGCCAGCAGCAAAGCGGGAGGGTTTGAGCAGTTCTTC
>TRBD1|TRBV5-1|few|TRBJ1-4
CATGQGSTNEKLFF
TGCGCCACAGGACAGGGATCAACTAATGAAAAACTGTTTTTT
>NA|TRBV7-9|NA|TRBJ1-2
CASSSFRGRDFGYTF
TGTGCCAGCAGCTCGTTCCGGGGACGGGACTTTGGCTACACCTTC
>NA|TRBV6-5|NA|TRBJ1-2
CASSYSGGRGNGYTF
TGTGCCAGCAGTTACTCAGGAGGTCGTGGTAATGGCTACACCTTC
>TRBD1|TRBV28|NA|TRBJ1-1
CASSLPRQGAEAFF
TGTGCCAGCAGTCTACCCCGACAGGGGGCTGAAGCTTTCTTT
>TRBD2|TRBV4-1|NA|TRBJ2-1
CASRPLAGSYNEQFF
TGCGCCAGCAGACCACTAGCGGGCTCCTACAATGAGCAGTTCTTC
>NA|TRBV19|NA|TRBJ2-3
CASSTTDTDTQYF
TGTGCCAGTAGCACGACAGACACAGATACGCAGTATTTT
>NA|TRBV7-9|NA|TRBJ2-1
CASSLGDNEQFF
TGTGCCAGCAGCTTAGGAGACAATGAGCAGTTCTTC
>NA|TRBV10-3|NA|TRBJ1-6
CATSGALHNSPLHF
TGTGCCACGTCAGGGGCCTTGCATAATTCACCCCTCCACTTT
>TRBD1|TRBV28|NA|TRBJ2-1
CASSFSSAGQDAQFF
TGTGCCAGCAGTTTTTCATCGGCAGGACAGGACGCGCAGTTCTTC
>TRBD2|TRBV30|NA|TRBJ2-1
CAWSQKGGLATSRSNEQFF
TGTGCCTGGAGTCAGAAGGGGGGACTAGCCACCAGTCGGTCCAATGAGCAGTTCTTC
>NA|TRBV20-1|NA|TRBJ2-7
CSASRGGEEQYF
TGCAGTGCTAGTAGGGGGGGCGAGGAGCAGTACTTC
>NA|TRBV2|NA|TRBJ2-3
CASSSSSTSTDTQYF
TGTGCCAGCAGCTCTAGCTCAACTAGCACAGATACGCAGTATTTT
>TRBD1|TRBV7-3|NA|TRBJ2-2
CASSQHRGANTGELFF
TGTGCCAGCAGCCAACACAGGGGCGCGAACACCGGGGAGCTGTTTTTT
>TRBD1|TRBV7-3|few|TRBJ2-2
CASSRDSNTGELFF
TGTGCCAGCAGCCGGGACAGCAACACCGGGGAGCTGTTTTTT
>NA|TRBV2|NA|TRBJ1-5
CAGSAQGDQPQHF
TGTGCCGGCTCAGCTCAGGGTGATCAGCCCCAGCATTTT
>TRBD2|TRBV19|once|TRBJ2-1
CASSISASGSWDEQFF
TGTGCCAGTAGTATATCTGCTAGCGGGAGTTGGGATGAGCAGTTCTTC
>NA|TRBV18|NA|TRBJ2-7
CASSLTTGPYEQYF
TGTGCCAGCTCACTGACGACAGGACCCTACGAGCAGTACTTC
>NA|TRBV15|once|TRBJ2-5
CATSTKETQYF
TGTGCCACCAGCACCAAAGAGACCCAGTACTTC
>NA|TRBV11-2|NA|TRBJ2-7
CASSLMGSPYEQYF
TGTGCCAGCAGCTTAATGGGTAGCCCCTACGAGCAGTACTTC
>TRBD1|TRBV28|few|TRBJ1-6
CASSFPGTGGFSPLHF
TGTGCCAGCAGTTTCCCCGGGACAGGGGGTTTCTCACCCCTCCACTTT
>NA|TRBV29-1|NA|TRBJ2-1
CSVSGSVEQFF
TGCAGCGTTTCGGGAAGTGTAGAGCAGTTCTTC
>TRBD1|TRBV3-1/TRBV3-2|NA|TRBJ1-2
CASSHWGTENYGYTF
TGTGCCAGCAGTCATTGGGGGACAGAGAACTATGGCTACACCTTC
>NA|TRBV7-3|NA|TRBJ2-1
CASSSLGQGNNEQFF
TGTGCCAGCAGCTCCCTTGGGCAGGGTAACAATGAGCAGTTCTTC
>TRBD1|TRBV4-3|NA|TRBJ2-1
CASSQGQGARNEQFF
TGCGCCAGCAGCCAGGGACAGGGGGCTCGAAATGAGCAGTTCTTC